The clone carrying this TCR beta chain was picked up a small number of times. This specimen comes from a study of T cell responses to AZD1222 COVID-19 vaccine. Method: immunoSEQ multiplex PCR; TCRdb's copy keeps in-frame clones and lacks some. Of about 56,000 clones in the sample, approximately 85% were seen once. The CDR3 is made up of 14 amino acids. Per germline, CDR1 MDHEN and CDR2 SYDVKM. V dropped 3 bases and J dropped 3 bases, with 11 bases sitting between them. Sequenced here: peripheral blood, sampled on day 0 of AZD1222 vaccination. The rearrangement joins TRBV28 to TRBJ2-5; D might be TRBD1 or TRBD2, each matching 5 bases. The receptor was isolated from an adult in good health. Here the CDR3 DNA reads TGTGCCAGCAGTTTTGGGGGACGGGAAGAGACCCAGTACTTC. Protein product: CASSFGGREETQYF.